This TCR beta chain was captured in a study of T-cell reconstitution after alpha-beta-depleted transplantation in children. Unique molecular identifiers were incorporated during preparation of the TCRbeta library. MiXCR, run by TCRdb on the PCR reads, gives a single entry per CDR3 protein. The sample includes roughly 120,000 distinct CDR3 sequences, 10% of them seen just once. The CDR3 is made up of 15 amino acids. J was trimmed by 7 bases and V by 0 bases; bases with no gene match: 4. The V gene's germline CDR1 is KGHSH and CDR2 LQKENI. On this clonotype: Its antigen is not known.

Study conclusions and caveats: Diversity of TCRbeta at day 60 was high in some patients, arising from surviving recipient T cells and thymic progenitors. The origin of alpha-beta T cells about two months after transplant was reportedly several hundred expanded graft clones. Hyperexpanded clones declined; after one year, newly produced T cells mostly supplied diversity.

This receptor was taken from a boy between 2 and 15 years old with acute lymphoblastic leukemia, due to receive a stem cell transplant. The specimen comprised PBMCs, sampled before TCRalphabeta/CD19-depleted stem cell transplant. V is TRBV18 and J is TRBJ2-3; TRBD1 matches 10 bases. The CDR3, as DNA: TGTGCCAGCTCACCACCCGGGACAGGGGAACATACGCAGTATTTT. This translates into CASSPPGTGEHTQYF.